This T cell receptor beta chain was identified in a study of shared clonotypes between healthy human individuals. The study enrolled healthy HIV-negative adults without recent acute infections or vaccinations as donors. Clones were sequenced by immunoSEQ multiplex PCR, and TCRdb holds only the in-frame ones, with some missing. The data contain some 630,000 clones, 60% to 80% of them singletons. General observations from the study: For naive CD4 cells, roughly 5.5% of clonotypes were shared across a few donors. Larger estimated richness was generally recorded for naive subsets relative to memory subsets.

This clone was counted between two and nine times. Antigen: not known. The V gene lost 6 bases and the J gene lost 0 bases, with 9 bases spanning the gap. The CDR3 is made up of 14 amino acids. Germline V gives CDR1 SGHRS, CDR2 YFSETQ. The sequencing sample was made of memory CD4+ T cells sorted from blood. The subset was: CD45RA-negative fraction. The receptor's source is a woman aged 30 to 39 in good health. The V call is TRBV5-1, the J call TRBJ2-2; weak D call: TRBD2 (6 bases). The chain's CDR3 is CASMPGANTGELFF. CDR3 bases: TGCGCCAGCATGCCGGGAGCGAACACCGGGGAGCTGTTTTTT.